A single sample gave rise to the 31 T cell receptor beta chains below, sequenced in a study of T cells in Graves' hyperthyroidism and ophthalmopathy. TCR beta CDR3 regions were amplified from RNA transcripts. Primed by the HTBI set, a first-round RT-PCR was run on the TCR CDR3. TCRdb itself ran the multiplex PCR reads through MiXCR, one entry per CDR3 protein. Counted here are around 500,000 distinct CDR3 sequences, 20% to 25% occurring once; the ten biggest clones make up around 50%. Sequenced material: blood. Source of these receptors: a woman aged 70 to 79 with Graves' ophthalmopathy.

This clonotype has at least ten counts. The chain recombines TRBV11-2 with TRBJ2-1; D is unresolved. Germline V lookup: CDR1 SGHAT, CDR2 FQNNGV. V was shortened by 4 bases and J by 4 bases, with 14 bases between the two germline ends. The CDR3 runs to 15 residues. In DNA form, the CDR3 reads TGTGCCAGCAGCTCGCAAAGGATCGGGTACAATGAGCAGTTCTTC. Encoded protein: CASSSQRIGYNEQFF.

This clonotype was counted at least ten times. This sequence joins TRBV20-1 and TRBJ2-2; no definite D call. The germline V gene encodes CDR1 DFQATT and CDR2 SNEGSKA (reference sequence). The CDR3 loop spans 15 amino acids. V lost 6 bases to trimming and J lost 2 bases, with 16 bases between them. This chain's CDR3 is CSARPLRHNTGELFF. The CDR3 DNA reads as TGCAGTGCAAGACCTCTCCGCCACAACACCGGGGAGCTGTTTTTT.

This clonotype was observed a few times. Germline is not matched at one junction end, which may reflect a read error. V usage is TRBV6-1 and J usage is TRBJ1-1; perhaps TRBD1 as D (6 bases). From germline, CDR1 is MNHNS and CDR2 SASEGT. This CDR3 has 16 amino acids. The CDR3 nucleotides read TGTGCCAGCAGGTACGCGGCAGGGGCATTGAAAACTGAAGCTTTCTTT. Protein product: CASRYAAGALKTEAFF.

The chain recombines TRBV15 with TRBJ2-4, with a tentative D call TRBD2 (5 bases). The germline gives CDR1 LNHNV, CDR2 YYDKDF (reference sequence). This CDR3 contains 13 residues. The germline V and J ends were trimmed by 6 bases and 0 bases, with 6 bases remaining between them. CDR3 amino acids: CATREEAKNIQYF. DNA for the CDR3: TGTGCCACCAGGGAGGAAGCCAAAAACATTCAGTACTTC.

The rearrangement joins TRBV10-3 to TRBJ2-1; D remains ambiguous. The CDR3 spans 12 residues. Trimming removed 10 bases at V and 9 bases at J, with 16 bases between. Germline V lookup: CDR1 ENHRY, CDR2 SYGVKD. The CDR3 DNA follows: TGTGCCACAACTACCAGCTTCGGTGAGCAGTTCTTC. Its protein product is CATTTSFGEQFF.

The chain combines TRBV6-2 or TRBV6-3 with TRBJ1-2; D is ambiguous. This CDR3 has 17 amino acids. Germline V CDR1 and CDR2: MNHEY, SVGEGT. The V gene lost 0 bases and the J gene lost 3 bases, with 17 bases spanning the gap. The CDR3 coding sequence is TGTGCCAGCAGTTACTCGGACGCGGTCCTTTTGCACTATGGCTACACCTTC. This gives the protein CASSYSDAVLLHYGYTF.

This clonotype was seen many times. The rearrangement joins TRBV2 to TRBJ1-5; 9 bases match TRBD1. Germline loops: CDR1 SNHLY, CDR2 FYNNEI. Trimming removed 5 bases from V and 5 bases from J; junction bases left unmatched: 7. The CDR3 runs to 15 residues. The CDR3 region is CASSLQGARDQPQHF. In nucleotides, the CDR3 is TGTGCCAGCAGTCTACAGGGGGCGCGGGATCAGCCCCAGCATTTT.

The chain has TRBV9 and TRBJ2-5; tentative D call: TRBD1 (5 bases). Deletions cut 3 bases from V and 5 bases from J, with 17 bases between. There are 15 residues in the CDR3. Germline V gives CDR1 SGDLS, CDR2 YYNGEE. CDR3 bases: TGTGCCAGCAGCGCCAGGGTTGGCGTGGGGGAGACCCAGTACTTC. Its translation: CASSARVGVGETQYF.

In this sample, this clonotype turned up a few times. The chain has TRBV6-1 and TRBJ1-5, with TRBD1 as a possible D gene (5 bases). V lost 8 bases and J 2 bases, leaving 13 bases between the germline ends. The CDR3 consists of 14 residues. The germline V gene has CDR1 MNHNS and CDR2 SASEGT. In DNA form, the CDR3 reads TGTGCCAGCTGGAGGGGAGGAGGCAATCAGCCCCAGCATTTT. Translated, it gives CASWRGGGNQPQHF.

In its sample, this clonotype was seen many times. V and J are TRBV28 and TRBJ1-1; D gene uncertain. CDR3 length: 12 residues. The germline CDR1 and CDR2 sequences are MDHEN and SYDVKM. With 7 bases removed from V and 5 bases from J, the gap between germline ends came to 11 bases. The CDR3 DNA reads as TGTGCCAGCACACTTGAGACAACTGAAGCTTTCTTT. Protein: CASTLETTEAFF.

The chain has TRBV6-6 and TRBJ1-1; unclear D gene. CDR1 is MNHNY and CDR2 is SVGAGI in the germline V gene (reference sequence). This CDR3 region has 14 residues. Trimming took 2 bases from V and 4 from J, leaving 11 bases between them. The CDR3 here is CASSYPAEGTEAFF. In DNA, the CDR3 is TGTGCCAGCAGTTACCCCGCAGAGGGCACTGAAGCTTTCTTT.

This sequence joins TRBV27 and TRBJ2-3; tentative D call: TRBD1 (6 bases). The CDR3 spans 13 residues. The ends were cut back, 3 bases at V and 6 bases at J, with 10 bases in the middle. Germline CDR1 is MNHEY and CDR2 is SMNVEV (reference sequence). CDR3 sequence reads: CASSFTGSDTQYF. Here the CDR3 DNA reads TGTGCCAGCAGTTTTACAGGGAGCGATACGCAGTATTTT.

At least ten counts were recorded for this clonotype. The chain's CDR3 is CSARSITGSTEAFF. In DNA form, the CDR3 reads TGCAGTGCTAGATCAATAACAGGGAGCACTGAAGCTTTCTTT. The chain combines TRBV20-1 with TRBJ1-1; D may be TRBD1 (6 bases). CDR3 size: 14 residues. Germline V gene sequence: CDR1 DFQATT, CDR2 SNEGSKA (reference sequence). The ends were cut back, 2 bases at V and 4 bases at J, with 14 bases in the middle.

In its sample, this clonotype was seen a few times. The CDR3 sequence is CASNDGLSGEQFF. The CDR3 DNA sequence: TGTGCCAGCAATGACGGGTTGTCGGGTGAGCAGTTCTTC. The chain carries TRBV12-3 or TRBV12-4 and TRBJ2-1; no firm D call. The CDR3 runs to 13 residues. The V gene lost 7 bases and the J gene lost 9 bases, with 16 bases spanning the gap.

The DNA for the CDR3 is TGCAGTGCCCAACCTGGGGCCTACGAGCAGTACTTC. It translates to CSAQPGAYEQYF. This rearrangement joins TRBV20-1 to TRBJ2-7; D is uncertain. V lost 6 bases to trimming and J lost 2 bases, with 11 bases between them. There are 12 residues in the CDR3. The germline V gene has CDR1 DFQATT and CDR2 SNEGSKA (reference sequence).

V gene TRBV2 combines with J gene TRBJ1-2, with D possibly being TRBD1 (5 bases). This CDR3 is 12 amino acids long. Trimming took off 7 bases at V and 6 bases at J, with 12 bases between the two ends. CDR1 SNHLY and CDR2 FYNNEI come from the germline V gene. The DNA of the CDR3 is TGTGCCAGCACCCAAGGGGCTGATGGCTACACCTTC. Protein product: CASTQGADGYTF.

The chain employs TRBV6-1 and TRBJ2-5, with 8 bases fitting TRBD1. CDR1 is MNHNS and CDR2 is SASEGT in the germline V gene. The CDR3 is made up of 14 amino acids. Trimming removed 7 bases from V and 4 bases from J; junction bases left unmatched: 8. CDR3 loop: CASTRTDRAETQYF. The CDR3 nucleotides read TGTGCCAGCACCAGGACGGACAGGGCAGAGACCCAGTACTTC.

The sample holds a few counts of this clonotype. The chain recombines TRBV7-2 with TRBJ2-1, with 8 bases fitting TRBD1. CDR1 is SGHTA, CDR2 FQGNSA, per germline. The CDR3 runs to 14 residues. The junction had 2 bases not matched to a gene; V was cut back by 1 base and J by 6 bases. The chain's CDR3 is CASSLGQGINEQFF. The CDR3 region has the DNA TGTGCCAGCAGCTTAGGACAGGGGATCAATGAGCAGTTCTTC.

This clonotype was counted once. The rearrangement links TRBV20-1 to TRBJ1-5, with D possibly being TRBD1 (5 bases). Germline V gene sequence: CDR1 DFQATT, CDR2 SNEGSKA (reference sequence). The CDR3 contains 14 residues. V dropped 1 base and J dropped 4 bases, with 11 bases sitting between them. CDR3 nucleotide sequence: TGCAGTGCTAGAGTCGGGGGTGGTAATCAGCCCCAGCATTTT. It specifies CSARVGGGNQPQHF.

J is TRBJ2-5 and V is TRBV7-9; D remains unclear. V lost 4 bases and J 4 bases, leaving 10 bases between the germline ends. The germline CDR1 and CDR2 sequences are SEHNR and FQNEAQ (reference sequence). This CDR3 has 13 amino acids. The CDR3 loop reads CASSSQWGETQYF. The CDR3 DNA follows: TGTGCCAGCAGCTCCCAGTGGGGAGAGACCCAGTACTTC.

This clonotype was observed a single time. This may come from a read error, since a much larger clone is one base off. J is TRBJ2-5 and V is TRBV20-1; a possible D gene is TRBD2 (6 bases). The ends were cut back, 0 bases at V and 5 bases at J, with 10 bases in the middle. Germline CDR1 and CDR2: DFQATT and SNEGSKA (reference sequence). The CDR3 spans 13 residues. The CDR3 region is CSARDPGGETQYF. As DNA, the CDR3 is TGCAGTGCTAGAGATCCCGGAGGGGAGACCCAGTACTTC.

To note about this clonotype: This could be a read error, since a much larger clone is one nucleotide away. V and J are TRBV12-3 or TRBV12-4 and TRBJ2-1; no definite D call. This CDR3 is 13 amino acids long. The V gene lost 6 bases and the J gene lost 10 bases, with 16 bases spanning the gap. The CDR3 DNA sequence: TGTGCCAGCAGCGTACATGGAGCGTACGAGCAGTTCTTC. It specifies CASSVHGAYEQFF.

This clonotype was seen a few times. The chain links TRBV27 to TRBJ1-1; a weak D match, TRBD1 (5 bases). Per germline, CDR1 MNHEY and CDR2 SMNVEV (reference sequence). V lost 5 bases to trimming and J lost 7 bases, with 17 bases between them. The CDR3 contains 14 residues. The CDR3: CASSARVFAGEAFF. The DNA of the CDR3 is TGTGCCAGCAGTGCCAGGGTTTTTGCGGGTGAAGCTTTCTTT.

A few counts support this clonotype. J is TRBJ2-7 and V is TRBV6-2 or TRBV6-3, with 7 bases that match TRBD1. J was trimmed by 2 bases and V by 6 bases; bases with no gene match: 4. This CDR3 comprises 13 residues. Germline lookup yields CDR1 MNHEY and CDR2 SVGEGT. The DNA for the CDR3 is TGTGCCAGCAGCGTGACAGGGCCCTACGAGCAGTACTTC. Amino acids: CASSVTGPYEQYF.

The chain links TRBV9 to TRBJ1-4; tentatively, D is TRBD1 (6 bases). The CDR3 extends over 16 amino acids. Germline V gives CDR1 SGDLS, CDR2 YYNGEE. V was trimmed by 0 bases and J by 5 bases, leaving 14 bases between them. In DNA, the CDR3 is TGTGCCAGCAGCGTAGGGTACGGGGGGGCCAATGAAAAACTGTTTTTT. Its translation: CASSVGYGGANEKLFF.

The sample holds a few counts of this clonotype. The gene calls are TRBV20-1 and TRBJ2-1; tentatively, D is TRBD1 (6 bases). V was pared by 6 bases and J by 8 bases, with 14 bases between. CDR3 length equals 12 residues. From germline, CDR1 is DFQATT and CDR2 SNEGSKA (reference sequence). The CDR3 DNA is TGCAGTGCCCACAGGGAATTAGATGAGCAGTTCTTC. Translation: CSAHRELDEQFF.

This chain joins TRBV5-6 and TRBJ2-7; 9 bases line up with TRBD1. Germline CDR1 and CDR2: SGHDT and YYEEEE. V gave up 2 bases and J gave up 3 bases; unmatched junction bases: 3. CDR3 length: 14 amino acids. Written as DNA, the CDR3 is TGTGCCAGCAGCTTTTTGACAGGGGGCTACGAGCAGTACTTC. Its translation is CASSFLTGGYEQYF.

V and J are TRBV5-6 and TRBJ2-1; 9 positions agree with TRBD2. Germline-derived CDR1 and CDR2 are SGHDT and YYEEEE. V gave up 3 bases and J gave up 8 bases; unmatched junction bases: 9. The length of the CDR3 is 15 residues. CDR3 in DNA: TGTGCCAGCAGCTCAGAACTAGCGGGTCTCTATGAGCAGTTCTTC. Translated, it gives CASSSELAGLYEQFF. Complete variable domain (other parts from reference TRBV5-6 and TRBJ2-1): DAGVTQSPTHLIKTRGQQVTLRCSPKSGHDTVSWYQQALGQGPQFIFQYYEEEERQRGNFPDRFSGHQFPNYSSELNVNALLLGDSALYLCASSSELAGLYEQFFGPGTRLTVL.

A remark on this clonotype: With a much larger clone just one base away, this may be a read error. This chain joins TRBV6-2 or TRBV6-3 and TRBJ2-7; possibly TRBD2 for D (5 bases). Germline V gene sequence: CDR1 MNHEY, CDR2 SVGEGT. With 6 bases removed from V and 3 bases from J, the gap between germline ends came to 9 bases. CDR3 length equals 12 residues. This CDR3 is CASRYEGYEQYF. CDR3 in DNA: TGTGCCAGCAGATACGAGGGCTACGAGCAGTACTTC.

A word on this clonotype: An end of the junction does not agree with germline; a read error may underlie this. The V call is TRBV28, the J call TRBJ2-2; possible D gene TRBD2, 5 bases. Germline values: CDR1 MDHEN, CDR2 SYDVKM. This CDR3 has 14 amino acids. The CDR3 DNA reads as TGTGCCAGCAGTTTACTTCCTAACACCGGGGAGCCGTTTTTT. Protein: CASSLLPNTGEPFF.

This rearrangement joins TRBV7-9 to TRBJ2-3, with D tentatively TRBD1 (6 bases). This CDR3 region has 12 residues. CDR1 is SEHNR and CDR2 is FQNEAQ in the germline V gene (reference sequence). V lost 2 bases and J lost 8, with 8 bases in between. The CDR3 region has the DNA TGTGCCAGCAGCTTATCCAGGGGTACGCAGTATTTT. Amino acids: CASSLSRGTQYF. The variable domain in full, completed from reference TRBV7-9 and TRBJ2-3, reads DTGVSQNPRHKITKRGQNVTFRCDPISEHNRLYWYRQTLGQGPEFLTYFQNEAQLEKSRLLSDRFSAERPKGSFSTLEIQRTEQGDSAMYLCASSLSRGTQYFGPGTRLTVL.